These 7 T cell receptor beta chains originate from one sample sequenced in a study of cytomegalovirus exposure and HLA in healthy donors. The PCR used 60 Vbeta and 13 Jbeta primers. TCRdb keeps only in-frame clones here, not all; method: immunoSEQ multiplex PCR. This sample has 90,000 to 100,000 clones, with 75% to 85% found just once. The sample was PBMCs. These receptors originate from a man between 18 and 29 years old in good health and CMV-seronegative.

V gene TRBV5-6 combines with J gene TRBJ2-7; 7 bases are shared with TRBD1. The CDR3 length is 15 residues. Germline CDR1 is SGHDT and CDR2 is YYEEEE. Trimming at V came to 4 bases and at J to 3 bases, leaving 10 bases not matched to a gene. The CDR3 region has the DNA TGTGCCAGCAGCCGTGGACAGGTTATATTCTACGAGCAGTACTTC. It specifies CASSRGQVIFYEQYF.

This clone was recorded a few times. This chain joins TRBV5-1 and TRBJ2-5, with TRBD2 identical over 8 bases. The germline V gene has CDR1 SGHRS and CDR2 YFSETQ. CDR3 size: 16 residues. After removal of 1 base from V and 4 bases from J, the junction contained 9 bases not matched to a gene. This chain's CDR3 is CASSLYVGGGGETQYF. CDR3 DNA sequence: TGCGCCAGCAGCTTGTATGTCGGGGGGGGTGGAGAGACCCAGTACTTC.

The V and J genes are TRBV25-1 and TRBJ2-5; 9 positions agree with TRBD2. Germline CDR1 and CDR2: MGHDK and SYGVNS. V gave up 6 bases and J gave up 1 base; unmatched junction bases: 6. This CDR3 is 15 amino acids long. The DNA for the CDR3 is TGTGCCAGCAGCAGAAGCGGGGGGACCCAAGAGACCCAGTACTTC. It codes for CASSRSGGTQETQYF.

This clone has a handful of counts. V is TRBV5-6 and J is TRBJ2-5; maybe TRBD1 (6 bases). Germline assignment: CDR1 SGHDT and CDR2 YYEEEE. The V end lost 3 bases, the J end lost 4 bases, and 13 bases lay between the germline ends. This CDR3 contains 14 residues. CDR3 nucleotides: TGTGCCAGCAGCTCATTACAGGGAAGAGAGACCCAGTACTTC. Its translation is CASSSLQGRETQYF.

V is TRBV5-4 and J is TRBJ2-5; unclear D gene. Trimming removed 0 bases from V and 2 bases from J, with 11 bases in between. Per germline, CDR1 SGHNT and CDR2 YYREEE (reference sequence). This CDR3 contains 15 residues. This chain's CDR3 is CASSLAQQSQETQYF. The CDR3 nucleotides read TGTGCCAGCAGCTTGGCACAGCAGAGTCAAGAGACCCAGTACTTC.

In this sample, this clone turned up once. The V and J genes are TRBV11-2 and TRBJ2-7; 15 bases are a match to TRBD2. The trim removed 5 bases at V and 3 bases at J, leaving 8 bases unmatched. Germline CDR1 reads SGHAT; CDR2 reads FQNNGV. The CDR3 contains 17 residues. CDR3 residues: CASSAGTSGGNIYEQYF. The CDR3 nucleotides are TGTGCCAGCAGCGCAGGGACTAGCGGGGGGAACATCTACGAGCAGTACTTC.

The chain carries TRBV5-1 and TRBJ2-1; the D is unclear. The germline gives CDR1 SGHRS, CDR2 YFSETQ. V lost 2 bases to trimming and J lost 0 bases, with 9 bases between them. This CDR3 contains 15 residues. The CDR3 DNA reads TGCGCCAGCAGCTTCGCGGTGAGCTCCTACAATGAGCAGTTCTTC. It encodes CASSFAVSSYNEQFF. Combining the CDR3 with reference TRBV5-1 and TRBJ2-1 gives the whole variable domain KAGVTQTPRYLIKTRGQQVTLSCSPISGHRSVSWYQQTPGQGLQFLFEYFSETQRNKGNFPGRFSGRQFSNSRSEMNVSTLELGDSALYLCASSFAVSSYNEQFFGPGTRLTVL.